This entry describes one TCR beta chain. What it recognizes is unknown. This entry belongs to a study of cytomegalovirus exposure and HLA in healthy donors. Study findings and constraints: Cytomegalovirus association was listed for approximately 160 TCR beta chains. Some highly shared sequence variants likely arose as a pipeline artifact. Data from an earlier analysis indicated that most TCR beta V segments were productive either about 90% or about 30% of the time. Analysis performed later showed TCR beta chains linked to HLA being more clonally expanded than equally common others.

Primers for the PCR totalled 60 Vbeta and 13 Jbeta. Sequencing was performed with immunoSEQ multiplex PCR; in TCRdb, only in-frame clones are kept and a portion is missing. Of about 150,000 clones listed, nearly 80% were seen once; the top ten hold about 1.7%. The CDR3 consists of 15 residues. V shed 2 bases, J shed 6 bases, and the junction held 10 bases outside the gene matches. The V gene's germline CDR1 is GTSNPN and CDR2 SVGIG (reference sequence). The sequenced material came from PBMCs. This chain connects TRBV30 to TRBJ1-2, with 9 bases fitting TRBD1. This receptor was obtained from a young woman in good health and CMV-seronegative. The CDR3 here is CAWSSIGQGSDGYTF. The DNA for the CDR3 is TGTGCCTGGAGTTCAATAGGACAGGGGTCGGATGGCTACACCTTC.